This passage covers 23 T cell receptor beta chains from one sample sequenced in a study of blood T cells in healthy people across ages. A sample-barcoded 5' primer and a J-beta primer mix were used in a second PCR of roughly 6 to 11 cycles. In TCRdb, the 5' RACE reads were re-called with MiXCR into one record per CDR3 protein. The sample contains 1.5 million or so distinct CDR3 sequences, roughly two fifths of which appear only once. Material for sequencing was blood. The receptors derive from a woman aged 18-29 years in good health.

This clonotype showed up just a few times. The genes are TRBV5-1 and TRBJ1-4; 7 bases are a match to TRBD1. Looked up from germline, CDR1 is SGHRS and CDR2 is YFSETQ. The CDR3 has 14 amino acids. After removal of 4 bases from V and 4 bases from J, the junction contained 4 bases not matched to a gene. The CDR3 region has the DNA TGCGCCAGCAGCGAGACAGGGTTTAATGAAAAACTGTTTTTT. This sequence encodes CASSETGFNEKLFF.

The gene calls are TRBV29-1 and TRBJ2-1; 11 bases line up with TRBD2. The J call may be wrong; the DNA end is better matched by TRBJ2-7. The CDR3 runs 15 residues. CDR1 is SQVTM, CDR2 ANQGSEA, per germline. CDR3 DNA: TGCAGCGTCCAAAGACTAGCGGGACCCTACAATGAGCAGTACTTC. Translated, it gives CSVQRLAGPYNEQYF.

This sequence joins TRBV7-2 and TRBJ1-5, with TRBD1 as a possible D gene (6 bases). The germline CDR1 and CDR2 sequences are SGHTA and FQGNSA. Trimming left V 5 bases short and J 5 bases short, with 10 bases between. This CDR3 has 13 residues. CDR3 protein: CASSVGGDQPQHF. CDR3 sequence (DNA): TGTGCCAGCAGCGTAGGGGGAGATCAGCCCCAGCATTTT.

This sequence joins TRBV27 and TRBJ2-3, with D perhaps matching TRBD2 (6 bases). Trimming pared 5 bases from V and 8 bases from J, leaving 17 bases between. This CDR3 is built from 14 residues. Germline V gene sequence: CDR1 MNHEY, CDR2 SMNVEV (reference sequence). The CDR3 region is CASSGDPRGGTQYF. CDR3 coding DNA: TGTGCCAGCAGTGGGGACCCGAGGGGAGGTACGCAGTATTTT.

This clonotype was seen a handful of times. The chain joins TRBV19 to TRBJ1-5; D not certain. Looked up from germline, CDR1 is LNHDA and CDR2 is SQIVND (reference sequence). With 6 bases removed from V and 0 bases from J, the gap between germline ends came to 12 bases. The CDR3 totals 15 residues. The CDR3 DNA is TGTGCCAGTAGCTGGTCTGGGGATAGCAATCAGCCCCAGCATTTT. Translating it yields CASSWSGDSNQPQHF. Filled out from reference TRBV19 and TRBJ1-5, the complete variable domain reads DGGITQSPKYLFRKEGQNVTLSCEQNLNHDAMYWYRQDPGQGLRLIYYSQIVNDFQKGDIAEGYSVSREKKESFPLTVTSAQKNPTAFYLCASSWSGDSNQPQHFGDGTRLSIL.

The genes are TRBV14 and TRBJ1-2, with TRBD1 identical over 7 bases. From germline, CDR1 is SGHDN and CDR2 FVKESK. V was pared by 3 bases and J by 4 bases, with 17 bases of the junction left unmatched. CDR3 size: 18 residues. CDR3 DNA sequence: TGTGCCAGCAGCCATAATCCCACCCCTGAACAGGGGATCTATGGCTACACCTTC. Protein sequence: CASSHNPTPEQGIYGYTF.

The chain is built from TRBV20-1 and TRBJ2-7; TRBD1 is a possible D gene (6 bases). From germline, CDR1 is DFQATT and CDR2 SNEGSKA (reference sequence). This CDR3 has 15 amino acids. The V gene lost 0 bases and the J gene lost 1 base, with 13 bases spanning the gap. CDR3 sequence: CSARDWRQVSYEQYF. The CDR3 DNA is TGCAGTGCTAGAGATTGGAGACAGGTTTCCTACGAGCAGTACTTC.

This clonotype was detected once. The chain carries TRBV6-2 or TRBV6-3 and TRBJ2-1; 8 bases line up with TRBD2. The DNA end lines up better with TRBJ2-7; the J call may be wrong. The CDR3 sequence is 15 residues long. Germline CDR1 and CDR2: MNHEY and SVGEGT. The CDR3 DNA follows: TGTGCCAGCAGTTACCCCGGGAGGGCGCACAATGAGCAGTACTTC. The encoded protein is CASSYPGRAHNEQYF.

The chain is built from TRBV10-3 and TRBJ2-5, with D tentatively TRBD2 (5 bases). Germline V gene data show CDR1 as ENHRY and CDR2 as SYGVKD. There are 13 residues in the CDR3. V lost 8 bases and J lost 11, with 21 bases in between. CDR3 residues: CAIGGLETNEQYF. The CDR3 coding sequence is TGTGCCATCGGAGGACTGGAGACAAATGAGCAGTACTTC.

There are many counts of this clonotype. The chain is built from TRBV20-1 and TRBJ2-7; 10 positions agree with TRBD1. V shed 3 bases and J 1 base; nucleotides not matched to a gene: 6. Germline-derived CDR1 and CDR2 are DFQATT and SNEGSKA (reference sequence). The CDR3 has 15 amino acids. Here the CDR3 reads CSARATDRGSYEQYF. CDR3 bases: TGCAGTGCTAGGGCCACGGACAGGGGGTCCTACGAGCAGTACTTC.

The rearrangement joins TRBV11-3 to TRBJ2-1; no clear D gene. The CDR3 runs to 15 residues. Germline V gives CDR1 SGHNT, CDR2 YENEEA. V was cut by 2 bases and J by 3 bases, with 11 bases left in between. CDR3 DNA sequence: TGTGCCAGCAGCTTACATCTAGTTGGCTACAATGAGCAGTTCTTC. Translated, it gives CASSLHLVGYNEQFF.

This clonotype showed up many times. Its ends do not fully match the called genes, so a read error is possible. This chain joins TRBV2 and TRBJ2-1; TRBD2 might be the D (5 bases). This CDR3 region has 16 residues. Per the germline V gene, CDR1 is SNHLY and CDR2 is FYNNEI. The CDR3 bases are TGTGCCAGCAGCGAAGAGGGTGTGAGTCGTAGCGTGGCGCAGTTCTTC. Its protein product is CASSEEGVSRSVAQFF.

The V and J genes are TRBV12-3 or TRBV12-4 and TRBJ2-3, with D maybe TRBD1 (6 bases). CDR3 length equals 15 residues. Trimming removed 2 bases from V and 6 bases from J, with 15 bases in between. CDR3 in amino acids: CASSLNNLQGDTQYF. The CDR3, as DNA: TGTGCCAGCAGTTTAAACAACCTGCAGGGGGATACGCAGTATTTT.

This clonotype has more than one count but fewer than ten. V is TRBV6-2 or TRBV6-3 and J is TRBJ2-7, with D tentatively TRBD1 (6 bases). Germline assignment: CDR1 MNHEY and CDR2 SVGEGT. Trimming removed 5 bases from V and 3 bases from J, with 11 bases in between. This CDR3 spans 13 amino acids. CDR3 in amino acids: CASSRRDNYEQYF. The CDR3 DNA is TGTGCCAGCAGTCGACGGGACAACTACGAGCAGTACTTC.

This clonotype showed up just a few times. The conserved phenylalanine or tryptophan is not found at the CDR3 terminus, so this likely reflects a read error. The rearrangement joins TRBV3-1 to TRBJ2-7; weak D call: TRBD1 (6 bases). The germline CDR1 and CDR2 sequences are LGHDT and YNNKEL (reference sequence). V was shortened by 5 bases and J by 4 bases, with 21 bases between the two germline ends. The CDR3 consists of 16 residues. The chain's CDR3 is CASSLQGHPAPYEQYY. In DNA form, the CDR3 reads TGTGCCAGCAGCTTACAGGGACACCCTGCCCCTTACGAGCAGTACTAC.

J is TRBJ1-1 and V is TRBV20-1; D is ambiguous. V lost 1 base to trimming and J lost 1 base, with 10 bases between them. Germline-derived CDR1 and CDR2 are DFQATT and SNEGSKA (reference sequence). This CDR3 is 14 amino acids long. The CDR3, as DNA: TGCAGTGCTAGAGGTCAATACTGGAACACTGAAGCTTTCTTT. Translation: CSARGQYWNTEAFF.

Note on this clonotype: This may stem from a read error, because a much larger clone lies one nucleotide away. The chain carries TRBV18 and TRBJ2-1; D is perhaps TRBD1 (5 bases). Germline CDR1 and CDR2: KGHSH and LQKENI. The length of the CDR3 is 15 residues. Written as DNA, the CDR3 is TGTGCCGGCTCACCAGGGATAACGGCCTCGGATGAGCAGTTCTTC. Residues: CAGSPGITASDEQFF.

The rearrangement links TRBV5-1 to TRBJ2-7; perhaps TRBD1 as D (8 bases). The length of the CDR3 is 15 residues. The V and J ends lost 4 bases and 3 bases respectively, with 17 bases between them. The germline V gene encodes CDR1 SGHRS and CDR2 YFSETQ. CDR3: CASSPTGGVNYEQYF. CDR3 bases: TGCGCCAGCAGCCCCACAGGGGGGGTTAACTACGAGCAGTACTTC.

This chain links TRBV25-1 with TRBJ1-5; weak D call: TRBD1 (6 bases). Germline V gives CDR1 MGHDK, CDR2 SYGVNS. The CDR3 covers 14 residues. V dropped 4 bases and J dropped 3 bases, with 10 bases sitting between them. Here the CDR3 DNA reads TGTGCCAGCAGTGCCGGACAGCTCAATCAGCCCCAGCATTTT. It yields the protein CASSAGQLNQPQHF.

This clonotype was detected only once. The chain joins TRBV7-2 to TRBJ2-7; D may be TRBD1 (5 bases). The CDR3 is 15 residues long. Germline CDR1 is SGHTA and CDR2 is FQGNSA. Trimming took off 4 bases at V and 2 bases at J, with 15 bases between the two ends. CDR3 loop: CASSYEGQGAYEQYF. The CDR3, as DNA: TGTGCCAGCAGCTACGAAGGCCAGGGCGCCTACGAGCAGTACTTC.

V is TRBV20-1 and J is TRBJ2-2; TRBD2 matches at 7 bases. This CDR3 spans 17 amino acids. The germline CDR1 and CDR2 sequences are DFQATT and SNEGSKA (reference sequence). V was pared by 0 bases and J by 6 bases, with 13 bases of the junction left unmatched. The CDR3 nucleotides are TGCAGTGCTAGAGATGAGGGCGGGAGTGAGTTACCCGGGGAGCTGTTTTTT. Encoded protein: CSARDEGGSELPGELFF.

Worth noting for this clonotype: A much bigger clone sits one base away, suggesting this may be a read error. This sequence joins TRBV6-5 and TRBJ1-2; D uncertain. Trimming cost V 6 bases and J 2 bases, with 10 bases left between them. The CDR3 runs 13 residues. The germline CDR1 and CDR2 sequences are MNHEY and SVGAGI. CDR3 protein: CASRSDANYGYTF. The CDR3 nucleotides read TGTGCCAGCAGGAGCGATGCAAACTATGGCTACACCTTC.

The sample holds one count of this clonotype. The chain recombines TRBV2 with TRBJ1-2, with TRBD1 identical over 10 bases. Germline loops: CDR1 SNHLY, CDR2 FYNNEI. V lost 5 bases and J lost 1; bases outside the gene matches: 4. The CDR3 length is 15 residues. CDR3 coding DNA: TGTGCCAGCAGTAATGACAGGGGGCGTAACTATGGCTACACCTTC. Translation: CASSNDRGRNYGYTF.